A single count supports the clone carrying this T cell receptor beta chain. Its specificity is not known. The data are from a study of cytomegalovirus exposure and HLA in healthy donors. General study findings and limits: The classifier was said to identify cytomegalovirus status with high specificity and sensitivity. The majority of TCR sequences were rare, yet some public TCRs appeared in many donors. Cytomegalovirus-associated status was assigned to approximately 160 TCR beta chains.

This CDR3 has 16 residues. V was clipped by 3 bases and J by 10 bases; unmatched bases: 10. Germline V gene data show CDR1 as SGHNT and CDR2 as YYREEE (reference sequence). Produced via immunoSEQ multiplex PCR; TCRdb's table is partial and in-frame only. The data show 130,000 or so clones, about nine tenths seen once. The rearrangement uses TRBV5-4 and TRBJ2-1; 13 bases agree with TRBD2. The clonotype was recovered from a man between 25 and 39 years old in good health and CMV-seronegative. The sequenced sample consisted of PBMCs. The DNA for the CDR3 is TGTGCCAGCAGCTACGGACTAGCGGGGGCGCTCCTGGAGCAGTTCTTC. It specifies CASSYGLAGALLEQFF.